The 20 T cell receptor beta chains below were found in one sample sequenced in a study of T cell clusters in autoimmune cytopenias. TRB was amplified by touch-down multiplex PCR, primer pools A and B combined. After re-calling the multiplex PCR reads, TCRdb lists one entry per CDR3 protein, DNA absent. In total, the table holds some 8,000 distinct CDR3 sequences. TRB was amplified from about 270 ng of peripheral blood genomic DNA per sample. The source material was peripheral blood. The receptors stem from a human donor with an autoimmune cytopenia or autoimmune hepatitis (not recorded which).

The rearrangement joins TRBV19 to TRBJ1-5; as DNA is missing, the TRBD1 call by TCRdb cannot be tested. The CDR3 totals 17 residues. Germline CDR1 is LNHDA and CDR2 is SQIVND (reference sequence). The CDR3 region is CASSIGQGSFSNQPQHF.

The gene calls are TRBV13 and TRBJ1-3. The CDR3 is made up of 17 amino acids. The germline CDR1 and CDR2 sequences are PRHDT and FYEKMQ (reference sequence). This chain's CDR3 is CASSLVSGGTSGNTIYF.

The chain carries TRBV12-3 or TRBV12-4 and TRBJ2-7; TCRdb gives TRBD2 as the D gene, but with no DNA this cannot be confirmed. There are 14 residues in the CDR3. The CDR3 loop reads CASSFRASRAEQYF.

This chain connects TRBV2 to TRBJ1-6. CDR1 and CDR2 (germline): SNHLY, FYNNEI. The CDR3 runs to 14 residues. The CDR3 reads CASRDFSSNSPLHF.

By frequency, this clonotype registers medium-sized. The chain's CDR3 is CSARTGADTQYF. The chain links TRBV20-1 to TRBJ2-3; without DNA, the TCRdb call of TRBD1 cannot be checked. Germline V gene lookup returns CDR1 DFQATT and CDR2 SNEGSKA (reference sequence). The CDR3 totals 12 residues.

This clonotype is labeled medium-sized based on frequency. The chain uses TRBV6-5 and TRBJ2-7; the TCRdb D gene call, TRBD1, has no DNA to confirm it. The CDR3 has 15 residues. Germline CDR1 reads MNHEY; CDR2 reads SVGAGI. The CDR3 region is CASSYQGSGTYEQYF.

The chain recombines TRBV12-5 with TRBJ1-2. CDR3 size: 13 residues. The V gene's germline CDR1 is LGHNT and CDR2 FRNRAP. The CDR3 here is CASGLTGINGYTF.

This chain uses TRBV28 with TRBJ1-5. CDR3 length equals 14 residues. Per the germline V gene, CDR1 is MDHEN and CDR2 is SYDVKM. CDR3 in amino acids: CASSFGLGTQPQHF.

This chain uses TRBV20-1 with TRBJ2-1; TCRdb picks TRBD2, but there is no DNA to check that call. Per the germline V gene, CDR1 is DFQATT and CDR2 is SNEGSKA (reference sequence). The CDR3 is 20 amino acids. The CDR3 loop reads CSARDPRLAGGPRTYNEQFF.

This clonotype counts as medium-sized by frequency. This rearrangement joins TRBV7-6 to TRBJ2-1; the D call from TCRdb, TRBD2, cannot be confirmed without DNA. The CDR3 has 15 amino acids. CDR1 and CDR2 (germline): SGHVS, FNYEAQ. CDR3 loop: CASSSGGPSHNEQFF.

This clonotype is medium-sized by frequency. The chain couples TRBV5-6 to TRBJ1-2. Germline V gene lookup returns CDR1 SGHDT and CDR2 YYEEEE. The CDR3 runs to 15 residues. The CDR3 region is CASSFGTFGGYGYTF.

The rearrangement links TRBV20-1 to TRBJ1-4; TCRdb reports TRBD1, a call that lacks DNA to check it against. The germline CDR1 and CDR2 sequences are DFQATT and SNEGSKA (reference sequence). CDR3 size: 14 residues. The CDR3 loop is CSAIEGGVQEKLFF.

According to its frequency, this clonotype is medium-sized (0.01 to 0.1%). The genes are TRBV6-5 and TRBJ2-7; there is no DNA to check the TCRdb D call of TRBD1. Germline V gene data show CDR1 as MNHEY and CDR2 as SVGAGI. The CDR3 consists of 17 residues. The CDR3 sequence is CASSNGQHYISSYEQYF.

V is TRBV20-1 and J is TRBJ1-5; TCRdb designates TRBD1, a call that cannot be tested without DNA. The CDR3 length is 12 residues. In germline, CDR1 is DFQATT, CDR2 SNEGSKA (reference sequence). The CDR3 protein is CSAWDRDQPQHF.

This chain uses TRBV27 with TRBJ1-2; the D call of TRBD1 rests on TCRdb alone, since no DNA is present to check it. The length of the CDR3 is 16 residues. Germline loops: CDR1 MNHEY, CDR2 SMNVEV (reference sequence). CDR3 protein: CASSLNPTGGTYGYTF.

The chain carries TRBV5-1 and TRBJ1-1. There are 13 residues in the CDR3. From germline, CDR1 is SGHRS and CDR2 YFSETQ. CDR3 in amino acids: CASSMISNTEAFF.

This clonotype is deemed medium-sized by its frequency. The chain has TRBV29-1 and TRBJ1-5. Germline CDR1 SQVTM, CDR2 ANQGSEA. The CDR3 is 13 residues long. The CDR3 sequence is CSVAVAAEQPQHF.

This chain connects TRBV20-1 to TRBJ2-5; TCRdb outputs TRBD2, but without DNA this stays unchecked. The CDR3 loop spans 15 amino acids. Germline V CDR1 and CDR2: DFQATT, SNEGSKA (reference sequence). The CDR3 reads CSAPTSGGNRETQYF.

CDR3 amino acids: CASSIIKGNQPQHF. The gene calls are TRBV19 and TRBJ1-5. This CDR3 region has 14 residues. The germline CDR1 and CDR2 sequences are LNHDA and SQIVND (reference sequence).

This sequence joins TRBV7-6 and TRBJ2-5. This CDR3 has 12 residues. CDR1 is SGHVS and CDR2 is FNYEAQ in the germline V gene. This CDR3 reads CASSLTEETQYF.